A single T cell receptor (beta chain) is shown here with its context. The data were obtained in a study of blood T cell repertoires in COVID-19. Across the whole study: Samples came from the United States, Italy and Spain, spanning acute and convalescent COVID-19.

Sequencing was performed with immunoSEQ multiplex PCR; in TCRdb, only in-frame clones are kept and a portion is missing. The table has about 400,000 clones, just under 90% seen once; the top ten hold 1.7%. Participants had their cohort set by participant-reported clinical history. Donors in Cohort 3 who had recovered were those with two negative PCRs, healthcare professional clearance, or resolution of their symptoms. V lost 7 bases to trimming and J lost 7 bases; unmatched junction nucleotides: 11. CDR1 and CDR2 (germline): MNHEY, SVGAGI. The CDR3 runs to 15 residues. This chain joins TRBV6-5 and TRBJ2-2; 8 bases are a match to TRBD1. The clonotype comes from a woman aged 25-40 years who had recovered from COVID-19. Specimen: PBMCs or T cells enriched from blood (not recorded which). For the CDR3, the DNA is TGTGCCAGCACCAACCAGGGGGCTCGTTTCGGGGAGCTGTTTTTT. Translated: CASTNQGARFGELFF.